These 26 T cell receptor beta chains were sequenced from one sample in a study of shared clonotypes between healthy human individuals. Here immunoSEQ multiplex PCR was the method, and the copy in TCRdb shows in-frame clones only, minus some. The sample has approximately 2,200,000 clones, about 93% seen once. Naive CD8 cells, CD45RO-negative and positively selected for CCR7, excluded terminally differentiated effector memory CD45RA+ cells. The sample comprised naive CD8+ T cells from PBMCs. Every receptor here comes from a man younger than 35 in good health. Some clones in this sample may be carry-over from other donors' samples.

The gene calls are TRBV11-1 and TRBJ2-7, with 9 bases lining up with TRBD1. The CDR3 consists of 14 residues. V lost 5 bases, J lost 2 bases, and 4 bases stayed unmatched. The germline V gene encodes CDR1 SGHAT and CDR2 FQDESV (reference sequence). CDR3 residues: CASSLGTGPYEQYF. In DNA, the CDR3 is TGTGCCAGCAGCCTCGGGACAGGGCCCTACGAGCAGTACTTC. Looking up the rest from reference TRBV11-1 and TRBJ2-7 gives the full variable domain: EAEVAQSPRYKITEKSQAVAFWCDPISGHATLYWYRQILGQGPELLVQFQDESVVDDSQLPKDRFSAERLKGVDSTLKIQPAELGDSAMYLCASSLGTGPYEQYFGPGTRLTVT.

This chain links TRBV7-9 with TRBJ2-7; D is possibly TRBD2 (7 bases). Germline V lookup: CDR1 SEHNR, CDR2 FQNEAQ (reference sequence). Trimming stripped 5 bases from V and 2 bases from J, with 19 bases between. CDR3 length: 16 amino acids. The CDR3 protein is CASSVNDGGPTYEQYF. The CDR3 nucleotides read TGTGCCAGCAGCGTAAATGACGGGGGGCCCACCTACGAGCAGTACTTC.

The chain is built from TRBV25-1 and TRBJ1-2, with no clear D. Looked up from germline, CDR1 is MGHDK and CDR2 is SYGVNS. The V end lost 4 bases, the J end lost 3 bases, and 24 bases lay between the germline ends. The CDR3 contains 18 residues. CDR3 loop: CASSGQNVKGAGDYGYTF. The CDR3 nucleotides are TGTGCCAGCAGTGGGCAAAACGTTAAGGGCGCGGGAGACTATGGCTACACCTTC.

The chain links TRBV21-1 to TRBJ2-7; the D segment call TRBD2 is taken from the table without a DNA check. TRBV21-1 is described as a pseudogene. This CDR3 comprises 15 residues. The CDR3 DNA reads TGTGCCAGCAGCAACCTCTATGAGGGTGTATACGAGCAGTACTTC. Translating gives CASSNLYEGVYEQYF.

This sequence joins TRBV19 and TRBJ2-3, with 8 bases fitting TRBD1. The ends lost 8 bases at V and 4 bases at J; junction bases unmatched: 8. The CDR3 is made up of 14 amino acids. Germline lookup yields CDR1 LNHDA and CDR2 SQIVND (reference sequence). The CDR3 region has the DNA TGTGCCAGTCGCGACAGGGGAGTTGCAGATACGCAGTATTTT. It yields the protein CASRDRGVADTQYF.

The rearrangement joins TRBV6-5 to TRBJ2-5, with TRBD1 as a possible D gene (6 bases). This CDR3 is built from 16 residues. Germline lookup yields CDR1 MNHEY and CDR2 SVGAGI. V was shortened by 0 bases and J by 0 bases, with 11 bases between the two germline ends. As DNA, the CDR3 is TGTGCCAGCAGTTACTCGGCTGACAGGTACCAAGAGACCCAGTACTTC. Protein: CASSYSADRYQETQYF.

The CDR3, as DNA: TGTGCCAGCAGCCCCCTGACTAGTTTCCACGAGCAGTACTTC. Translating it yields CASSPLTSFHEQYF. This chain joins TRBV7-2 and TRBJ2-7, with a possible D match to TRBD2 (6 bases). The CDR3 has 14 residues. CDR1 SGHTA and CDR2 FQGNSA come from the germline V gene. The V gene lost 5 bases and the J gene lost 5 bases, with 16 bases spanning the gap.

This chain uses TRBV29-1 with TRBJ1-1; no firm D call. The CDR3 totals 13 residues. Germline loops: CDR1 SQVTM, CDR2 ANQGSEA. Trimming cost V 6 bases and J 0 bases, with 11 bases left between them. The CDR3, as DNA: TGCAGCGTGTTCTACCTATTGAACACTGAAGCTTTCTTT. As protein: CSVFYLLNTEAFF.

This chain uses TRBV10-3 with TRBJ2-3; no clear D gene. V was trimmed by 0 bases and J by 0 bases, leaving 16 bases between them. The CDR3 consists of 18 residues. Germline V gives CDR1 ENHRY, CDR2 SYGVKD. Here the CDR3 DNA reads TGTGCCATCAGTGAGTCGGTGTACAGACCCAGTAGCACAGATACGCAGTATTTT. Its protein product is CAISESVYRPSSTDTQYF.

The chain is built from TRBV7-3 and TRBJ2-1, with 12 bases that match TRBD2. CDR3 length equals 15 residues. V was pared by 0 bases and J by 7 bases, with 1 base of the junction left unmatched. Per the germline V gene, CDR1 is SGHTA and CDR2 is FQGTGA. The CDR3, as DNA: TGTGCCAGCAGCTTAACGGGGACTAGCGGGAATGAGCAGTTCTTC. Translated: CASSLTGTSGNEQFF.

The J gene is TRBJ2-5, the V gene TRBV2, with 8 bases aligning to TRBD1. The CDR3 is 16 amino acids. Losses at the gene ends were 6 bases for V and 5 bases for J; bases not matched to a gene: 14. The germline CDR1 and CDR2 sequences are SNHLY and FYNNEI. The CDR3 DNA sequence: TGTGCCAGCAGCTATAATCCGGGACAGGCCGCGGAGACCCAGTACTTC. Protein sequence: CASSYNPGQAAETQYF.

CDR3 bases: TGTGCCAGCAGAATAGGTGGCACTGAAGCTTTCTTT. Translation gives CASRIGGTEAFF. The V and J genes are TRBV7-9 and TRBJ1-1; D ambiguous. The CDR3 runs to 12 residues. Trimming stripped 6 bases from V and 4 bases from J, with 9 bases between. Germline CDR1 SEHNR, CDR2 FQNEAQ (reference sequence).

CDR3 protein: CASSAPSGTGYNEQFF. The CDR3 DNA reads TGTGCCAGCAGCGCCCCCTCCGGGACAGGGTACAATGAGCAGTTCTTC. The gene calls are TRBV9 and TRBJ2-1; 9 bases align to TRBD1. The CDR3 covers 16 residues. Germline V lookup: CDR1 SGDLS, CDR2 YYNGEE. V lost 3 bases, J lost 4 bases, and 8 bases stayed unmatched.

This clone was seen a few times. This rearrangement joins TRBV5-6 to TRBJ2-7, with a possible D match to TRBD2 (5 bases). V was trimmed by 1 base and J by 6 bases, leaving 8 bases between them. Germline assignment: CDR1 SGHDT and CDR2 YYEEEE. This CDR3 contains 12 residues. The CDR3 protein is CASSLRGPEQYF. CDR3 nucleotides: TGTGCCAGCAGCTTGCGCGGGCCCGAGCAGTACTTC. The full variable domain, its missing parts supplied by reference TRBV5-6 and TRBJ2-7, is DAGVTQSPTHLIKTRGQQVTLRCSPKSGHDTVSWYQQALGQGPQFIFQYYEEEERQRGNFPDRFSGHQFPNYSSELNVNALLLGDSALYLCASSLRGPEQYFGPGTRLTVT.

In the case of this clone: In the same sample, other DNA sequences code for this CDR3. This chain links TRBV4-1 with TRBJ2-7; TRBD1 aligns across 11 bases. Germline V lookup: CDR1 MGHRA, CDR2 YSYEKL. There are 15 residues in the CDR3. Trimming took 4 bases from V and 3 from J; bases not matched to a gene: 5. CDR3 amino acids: CASSPGQGVIYEQYF. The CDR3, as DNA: TGCGCCAGCAGCCCGGGACAGGGGGTTATCTACGAGCAGTACTTC.

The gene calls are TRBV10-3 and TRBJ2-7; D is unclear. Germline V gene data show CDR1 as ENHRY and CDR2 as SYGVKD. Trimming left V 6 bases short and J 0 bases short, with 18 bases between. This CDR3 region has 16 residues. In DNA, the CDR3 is TGTGCCATCAGCTCTCTGGGGAAAAGTAACTCCTACGAGCAGTACTTC. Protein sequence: CAISSLGKSNSYEQYF.

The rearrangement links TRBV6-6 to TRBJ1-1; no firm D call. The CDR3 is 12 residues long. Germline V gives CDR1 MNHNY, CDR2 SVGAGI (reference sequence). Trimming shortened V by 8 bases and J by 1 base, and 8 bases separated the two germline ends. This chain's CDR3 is CASVGPNTEAFF. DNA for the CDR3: TGTGCCAGCGTAGGTCCGAACACTGAAGCTTTCTTT.

DNA for the CDR3: TGTGCCAGCAGTTACGGACTAGCGGTCACCGGGGAGCTGTTTTTT. This translates into CASSYGLAVTGELFF. The V call is TRBV6-5, the J call TRBJ2-2; the match to TRBD2 covers 10 bases. After removal of 2 bases from V and 4 bases from J, the junction contained 1 base not matched to a gene. Per the germline V gene, CDR1 is MNHEY and CDR2 is SVGAGI. CDR3 length: 15 residues.

The CDR3, as DNA: TGTGCCAGCAGCTTTCGTCTCGGGGGTTCAGGCAATGAGCAGTTCTTC. It encodes CASSFRLGGSGNEQFF. V is TRBV7-9 and J is TRBJ2-1, with D possibly TRBD2 on 6 matching bases. Deletions cut 3 bases from V and 6 bases from J, with 18 bases between. The CDR3 has 16 residues. Germline V gene lookup returns CDR1 SEHNR and CDR2 FQNEAQ (reference sequence).

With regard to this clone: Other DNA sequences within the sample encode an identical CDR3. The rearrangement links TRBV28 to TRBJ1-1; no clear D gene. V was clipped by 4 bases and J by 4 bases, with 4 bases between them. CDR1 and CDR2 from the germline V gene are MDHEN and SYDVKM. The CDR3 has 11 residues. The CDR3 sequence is CASSSGTEAFF. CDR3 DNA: TGTGCCAGCAGTTCAGGCACTGAAGCTTTCTTT. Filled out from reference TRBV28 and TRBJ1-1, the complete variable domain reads DVKVTQSSRYLVKRTGEKVFLECVQDMDHENMFWYRQDPGLGLRLIYFSYDVKMKEKGDIPEGYSVSREKKERFSLILESASTNQTSMYLCASSSGTEAFFGQGTRLTVV.

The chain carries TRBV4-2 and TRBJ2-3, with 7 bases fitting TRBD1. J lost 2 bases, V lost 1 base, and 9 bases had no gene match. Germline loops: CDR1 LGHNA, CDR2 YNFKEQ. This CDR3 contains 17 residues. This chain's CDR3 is CASSQVRRDSYTDTQYF. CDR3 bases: TGTGCCAGCAGCCAAGTACGTCGGGACAGCTACACAGATACGCAGTATTTT.

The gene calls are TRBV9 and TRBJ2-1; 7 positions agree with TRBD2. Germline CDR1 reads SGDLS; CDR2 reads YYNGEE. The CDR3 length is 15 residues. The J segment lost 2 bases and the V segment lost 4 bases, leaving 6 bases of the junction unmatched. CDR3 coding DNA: TGTGCCAGCAGCACTGGACTAGGAACCTACAATGAGCAGTTCTTC. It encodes CASSTGLGTYNEQFF.

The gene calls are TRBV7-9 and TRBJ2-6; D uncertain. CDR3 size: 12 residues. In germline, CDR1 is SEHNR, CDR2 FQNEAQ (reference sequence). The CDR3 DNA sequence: TGTGCTGGGATGAGTGGGGCCAACGTCCTGACTTTC. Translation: CAGMSGANVLTF.

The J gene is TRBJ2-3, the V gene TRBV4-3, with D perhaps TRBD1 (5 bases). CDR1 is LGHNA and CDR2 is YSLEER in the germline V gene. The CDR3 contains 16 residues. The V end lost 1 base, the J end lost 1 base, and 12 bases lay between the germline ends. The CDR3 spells CASSQGSGLGTDTQYF. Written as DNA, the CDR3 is TGCGCCAGCAGCCAAGGCTCAGGGCTGGGCACAGATACGCAGTATTTT.

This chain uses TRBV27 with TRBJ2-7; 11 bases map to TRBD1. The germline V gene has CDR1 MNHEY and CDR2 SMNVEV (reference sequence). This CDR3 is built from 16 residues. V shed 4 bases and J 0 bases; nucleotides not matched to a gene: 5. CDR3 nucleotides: TGTGCCAGCAGTTCGGGGACAGGGGGACACTCCTACGAGCAGTACTTC. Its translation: CASSSGTGGHSYEQYF.

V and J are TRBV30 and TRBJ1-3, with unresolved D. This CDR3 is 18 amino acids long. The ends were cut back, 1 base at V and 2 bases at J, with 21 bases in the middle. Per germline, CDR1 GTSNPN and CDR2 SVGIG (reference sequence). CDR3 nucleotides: TGTGCCTGGAGTGACTGGCTCGCCGGAGAGGGCACTGGAAACACCATATATTTT. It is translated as CAWSDWLAGEGTGNTIYF.